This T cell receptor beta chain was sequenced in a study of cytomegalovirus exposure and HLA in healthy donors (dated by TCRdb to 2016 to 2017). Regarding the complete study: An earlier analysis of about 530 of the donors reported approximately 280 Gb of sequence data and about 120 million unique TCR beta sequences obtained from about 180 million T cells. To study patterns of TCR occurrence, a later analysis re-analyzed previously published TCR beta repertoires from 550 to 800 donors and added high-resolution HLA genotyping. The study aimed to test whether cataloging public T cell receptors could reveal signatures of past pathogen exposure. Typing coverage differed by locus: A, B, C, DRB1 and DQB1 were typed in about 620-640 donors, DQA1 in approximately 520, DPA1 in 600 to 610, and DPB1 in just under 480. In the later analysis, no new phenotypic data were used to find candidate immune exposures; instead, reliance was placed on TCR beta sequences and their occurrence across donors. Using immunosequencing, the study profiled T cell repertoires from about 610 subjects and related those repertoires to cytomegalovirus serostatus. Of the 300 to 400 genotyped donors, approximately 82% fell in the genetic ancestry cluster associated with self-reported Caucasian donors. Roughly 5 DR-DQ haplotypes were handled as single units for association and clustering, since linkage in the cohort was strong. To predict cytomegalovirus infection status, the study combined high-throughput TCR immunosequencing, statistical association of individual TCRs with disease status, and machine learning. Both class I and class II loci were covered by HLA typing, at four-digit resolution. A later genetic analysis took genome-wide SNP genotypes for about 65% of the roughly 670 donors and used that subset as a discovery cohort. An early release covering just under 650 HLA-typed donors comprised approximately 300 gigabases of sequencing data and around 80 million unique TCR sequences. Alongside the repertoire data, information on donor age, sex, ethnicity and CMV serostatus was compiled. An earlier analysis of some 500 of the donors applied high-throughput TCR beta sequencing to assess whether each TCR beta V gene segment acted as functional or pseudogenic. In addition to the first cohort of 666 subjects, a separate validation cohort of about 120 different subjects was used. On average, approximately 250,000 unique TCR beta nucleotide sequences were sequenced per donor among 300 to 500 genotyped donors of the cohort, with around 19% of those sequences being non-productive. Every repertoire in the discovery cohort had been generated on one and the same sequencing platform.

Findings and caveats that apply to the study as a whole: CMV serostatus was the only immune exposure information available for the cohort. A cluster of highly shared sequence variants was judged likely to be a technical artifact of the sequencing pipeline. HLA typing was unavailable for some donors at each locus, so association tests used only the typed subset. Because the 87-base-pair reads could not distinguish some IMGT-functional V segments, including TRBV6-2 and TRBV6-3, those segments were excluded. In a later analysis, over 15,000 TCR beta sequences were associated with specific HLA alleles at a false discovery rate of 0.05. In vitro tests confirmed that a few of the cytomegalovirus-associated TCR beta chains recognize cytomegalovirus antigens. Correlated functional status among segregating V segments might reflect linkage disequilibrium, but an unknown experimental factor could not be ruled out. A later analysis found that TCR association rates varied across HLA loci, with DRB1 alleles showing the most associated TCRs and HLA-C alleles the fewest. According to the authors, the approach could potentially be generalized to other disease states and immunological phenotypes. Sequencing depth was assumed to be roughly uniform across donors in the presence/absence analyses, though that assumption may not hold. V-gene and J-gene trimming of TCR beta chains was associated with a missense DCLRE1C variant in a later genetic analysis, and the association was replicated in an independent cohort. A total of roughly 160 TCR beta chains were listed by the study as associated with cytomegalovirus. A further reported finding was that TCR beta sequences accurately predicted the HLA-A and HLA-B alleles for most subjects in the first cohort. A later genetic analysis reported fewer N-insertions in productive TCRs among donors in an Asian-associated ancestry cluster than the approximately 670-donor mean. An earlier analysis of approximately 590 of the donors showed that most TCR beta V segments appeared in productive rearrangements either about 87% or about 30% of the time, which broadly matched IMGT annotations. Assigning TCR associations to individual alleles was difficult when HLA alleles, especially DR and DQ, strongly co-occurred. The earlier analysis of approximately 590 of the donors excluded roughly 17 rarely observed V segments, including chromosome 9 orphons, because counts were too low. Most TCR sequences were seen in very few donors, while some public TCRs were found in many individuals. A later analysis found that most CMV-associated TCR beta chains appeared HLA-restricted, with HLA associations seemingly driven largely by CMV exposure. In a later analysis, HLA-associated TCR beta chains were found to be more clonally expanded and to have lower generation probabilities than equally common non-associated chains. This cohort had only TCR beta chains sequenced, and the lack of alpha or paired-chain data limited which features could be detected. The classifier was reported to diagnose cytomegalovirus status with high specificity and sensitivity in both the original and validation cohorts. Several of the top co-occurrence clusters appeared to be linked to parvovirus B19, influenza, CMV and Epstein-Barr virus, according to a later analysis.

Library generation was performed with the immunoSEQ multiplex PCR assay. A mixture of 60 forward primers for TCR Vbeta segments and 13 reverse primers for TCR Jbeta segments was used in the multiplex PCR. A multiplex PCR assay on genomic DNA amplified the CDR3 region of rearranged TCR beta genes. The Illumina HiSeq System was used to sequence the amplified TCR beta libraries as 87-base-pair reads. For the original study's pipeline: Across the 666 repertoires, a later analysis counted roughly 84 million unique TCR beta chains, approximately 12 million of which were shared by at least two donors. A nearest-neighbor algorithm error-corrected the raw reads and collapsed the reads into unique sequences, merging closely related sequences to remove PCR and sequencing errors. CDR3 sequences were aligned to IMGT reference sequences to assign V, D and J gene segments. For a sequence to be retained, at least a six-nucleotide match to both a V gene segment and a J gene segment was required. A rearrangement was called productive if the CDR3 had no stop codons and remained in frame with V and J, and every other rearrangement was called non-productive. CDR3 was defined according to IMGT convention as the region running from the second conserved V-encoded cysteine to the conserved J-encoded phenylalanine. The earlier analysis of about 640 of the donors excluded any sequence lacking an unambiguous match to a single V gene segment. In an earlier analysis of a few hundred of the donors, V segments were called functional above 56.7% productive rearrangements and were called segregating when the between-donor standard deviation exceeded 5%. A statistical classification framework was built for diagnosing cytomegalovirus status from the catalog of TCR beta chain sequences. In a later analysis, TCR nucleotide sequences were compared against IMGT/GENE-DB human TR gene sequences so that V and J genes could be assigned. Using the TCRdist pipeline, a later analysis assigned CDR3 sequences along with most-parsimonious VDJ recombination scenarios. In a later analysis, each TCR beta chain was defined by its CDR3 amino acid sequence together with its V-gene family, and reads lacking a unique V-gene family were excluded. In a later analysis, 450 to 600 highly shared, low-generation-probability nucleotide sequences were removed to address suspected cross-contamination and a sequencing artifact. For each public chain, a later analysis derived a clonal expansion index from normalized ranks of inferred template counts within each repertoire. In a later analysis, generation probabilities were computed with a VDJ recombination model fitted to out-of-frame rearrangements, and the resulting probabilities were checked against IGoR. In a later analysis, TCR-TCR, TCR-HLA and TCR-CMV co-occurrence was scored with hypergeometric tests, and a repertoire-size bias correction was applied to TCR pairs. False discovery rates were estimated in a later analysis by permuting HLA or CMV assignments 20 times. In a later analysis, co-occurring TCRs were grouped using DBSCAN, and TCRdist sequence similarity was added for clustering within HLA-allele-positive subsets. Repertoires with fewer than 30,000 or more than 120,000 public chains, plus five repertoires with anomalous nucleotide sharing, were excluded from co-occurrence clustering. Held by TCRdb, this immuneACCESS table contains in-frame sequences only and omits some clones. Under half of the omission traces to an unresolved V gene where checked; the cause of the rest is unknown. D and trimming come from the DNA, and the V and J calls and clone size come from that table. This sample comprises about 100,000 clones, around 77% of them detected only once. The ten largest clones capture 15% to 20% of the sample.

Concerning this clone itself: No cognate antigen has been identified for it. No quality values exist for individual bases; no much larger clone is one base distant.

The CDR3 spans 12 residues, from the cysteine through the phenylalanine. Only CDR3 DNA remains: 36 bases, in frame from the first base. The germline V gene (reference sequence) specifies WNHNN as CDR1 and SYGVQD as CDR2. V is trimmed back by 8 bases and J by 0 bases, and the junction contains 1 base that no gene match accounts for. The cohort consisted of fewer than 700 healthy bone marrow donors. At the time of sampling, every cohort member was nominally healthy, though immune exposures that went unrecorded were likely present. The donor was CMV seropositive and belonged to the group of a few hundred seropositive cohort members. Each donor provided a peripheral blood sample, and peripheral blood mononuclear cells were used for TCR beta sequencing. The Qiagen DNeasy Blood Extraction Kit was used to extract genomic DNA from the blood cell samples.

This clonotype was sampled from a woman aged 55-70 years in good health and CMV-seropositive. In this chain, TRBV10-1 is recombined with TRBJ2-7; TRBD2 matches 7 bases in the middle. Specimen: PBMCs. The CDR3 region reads CASGDYSYEQYF. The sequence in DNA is TGCGCCAGCGGGGACTACTCCTACGAGCAGTACTTC.